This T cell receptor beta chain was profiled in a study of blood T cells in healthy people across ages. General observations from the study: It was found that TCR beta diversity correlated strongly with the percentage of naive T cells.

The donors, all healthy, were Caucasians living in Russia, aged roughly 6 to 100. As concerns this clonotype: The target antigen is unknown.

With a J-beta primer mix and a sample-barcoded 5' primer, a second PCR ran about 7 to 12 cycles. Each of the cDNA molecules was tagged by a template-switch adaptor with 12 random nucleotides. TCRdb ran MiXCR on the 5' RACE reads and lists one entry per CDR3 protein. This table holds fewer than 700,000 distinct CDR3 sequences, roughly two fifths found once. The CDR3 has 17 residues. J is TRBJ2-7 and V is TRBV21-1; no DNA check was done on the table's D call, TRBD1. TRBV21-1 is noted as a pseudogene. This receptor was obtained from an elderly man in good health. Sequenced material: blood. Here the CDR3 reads CASSKGRGPTPTREQYF. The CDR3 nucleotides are TGTGCCAGCAGCAAGGGCAGGGGACCCACACCGACACGCGAGCAGTACTTC.